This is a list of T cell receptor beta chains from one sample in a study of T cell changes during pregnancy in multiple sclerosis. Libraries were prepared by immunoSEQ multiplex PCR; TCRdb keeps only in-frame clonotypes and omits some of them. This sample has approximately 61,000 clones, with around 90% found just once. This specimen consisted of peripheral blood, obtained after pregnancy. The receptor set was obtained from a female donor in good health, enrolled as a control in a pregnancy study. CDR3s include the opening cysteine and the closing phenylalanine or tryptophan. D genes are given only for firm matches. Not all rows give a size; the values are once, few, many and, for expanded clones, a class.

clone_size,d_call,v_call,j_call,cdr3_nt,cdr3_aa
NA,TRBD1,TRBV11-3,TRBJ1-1,TGTGCCAGCAGCCAACAGAGCTCAGGGGGGTCTGAAGCTTTCTTT,CASSQQSSGGSEAFF
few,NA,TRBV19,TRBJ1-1,TGTGCCAGTAGTATATCCCCCCAGCGCGCTTTCTTT,CASSISPQRAFF
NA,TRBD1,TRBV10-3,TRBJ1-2,TGTGCCATCAGTGAGACAGGGGGCAACTATGGCTACACCTTC,CAISETGGNYGYTF
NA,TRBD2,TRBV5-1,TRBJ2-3,TGCGCCAGCAAGGATAGCGGGAGGACAGATACGCAGTATTTT,CASKDSGRTDTQYF
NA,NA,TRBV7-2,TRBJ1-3,TGTGCCAGCACCCCCTCGGGATCGCACACCATATATTTT,CASTPSGSHTIYF
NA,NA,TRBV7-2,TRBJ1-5,TGTGCCAGCAGCATCAACAGGGATCAGCCCCAGCATTTT,CASSINRDQPQHF
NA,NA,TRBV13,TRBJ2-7,TGTGCCAGCAGCTTAATGGCGGCGAAGAACTACGAGCAGTACTTC,CASSLMAAKNYEQYF
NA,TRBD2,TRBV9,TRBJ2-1,TGTGCCAGCAGCGTATACGGCGGGAGCTCGGGTGAGCAGTTCTTC,CASSVYGGSSGEQFF
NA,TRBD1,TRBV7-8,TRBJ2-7,TGTGCCAGCAGCCCGACAGGGAATGAGCAGTACTTC,CASSPTGNEQYF
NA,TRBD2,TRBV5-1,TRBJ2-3,TGCGCCAGCAGCTTGGCCCTAGCGGGAGTCACAGATACGCAGTATTTT,CASSLALAGVTDTQYF
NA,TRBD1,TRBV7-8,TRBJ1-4,TGTGCCAGCAGCTTAGCAGGGGGCGAAAAACTGTTTTTT,CASSLAGGEKLFF
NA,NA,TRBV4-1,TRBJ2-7,TGCGCCAGCAGCCAAGATCCGGGAATCGAGCAGTACTTC,CASSQDPGIEQYF
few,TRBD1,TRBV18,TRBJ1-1,TGTGCCAGCTCGCCGGGACAGGGGATGAACACTGAAGCTTTCTTT,CASSPGQGMNTEAFF
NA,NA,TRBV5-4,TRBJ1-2,TGTGCCAGCAGCCGGGCGGGGGAAGGCTACACCTTC,CASSRAGEGYTF
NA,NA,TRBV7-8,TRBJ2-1,TGTGCCAGCAGCTCCGCGGGCAGCTCCTACAATGAGCAGTTCTTC,CASSSAGSSYNEQFF
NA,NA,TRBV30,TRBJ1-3,TGTGCCTGGGGGGGGAGGATCCCTGGAAACACCATATATTTT,CAWGGRIPGNTIYF
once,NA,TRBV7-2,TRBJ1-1,TGTGCCAGCAGGATCACAGCTCTCAATCTTGAAGCTTTCTTT,CASRITALNLEAFF
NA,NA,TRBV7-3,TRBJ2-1,TGTGCCAGCAGCCCCAGCTCCTACAATGAGCAGTTCTTC,CASSPSSYNEQFF
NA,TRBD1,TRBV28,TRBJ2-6,TGTGCCAGCGAGACAGGGAAGGCTGGGGCCAACGTCCTGACTTTC,CASETGKAGANVLTF